This T cell receptor (beta chain) was recorded in a study of control samples from healthy donors and cancer patients (TCRdb year 2020). As for this clone: This receptor's antigen is unknown. No clone much larger than this one lies a single base away; base qualities are absent.

V and J lose 1 base and 2 bases, and a span of 14 bases separates them. Reading from cysteine to phenylalanine, the CDR3 counts 17 amino acids. This entry keeps only the CDR3 DNA: 51 bases, framed from base 1. Sequences LGHNT (CDR1) and FRNRAP (CDR2) are obtained from the germline V gene. Library prep was done by the immunoSEQ multiplex PCR assay. TCRdb retrieved this table from immuneACCESS and kept in-frame rearrangements only. Not all clones are present; in checked studies, unresolved V genes account for under half, and no reason is known for the remainder. The sample records hundreds of thousands of clones, over 75% of which are singletons. The ten largest clones capture around 6.4% of the sample.

This clonotype was obtained from a man in his forties or fifties with head and neck cancer. The rearranged chain carries TRBV12-5 and TRBJ1-4; TRBD1 could be the D gene, as 6 bases match. The specimen sequenced was PBMCs. In nucleotides, the sequence is TGTGCTAGTGGTTTGGACGGCAGGGGCATTACTAATGAAAAACTGTTTTTT. Translation gives CASGLDGRGITNEKLFF.